This record covers a single TCR beta chain. Its antigen remains unidentified. This sample is drawn from a study of cytomegalovirus exposure and HLA in healthy donors. Study-wide context: Tens of millions of unique TCRs from HLA-typed donors were held in an early release of data. Study-level findings and limits: Earlier findings revealed that most TCR beta V segments proved productive either about 87% or about 30% of the time. TCR beta sequences reportedly predicted most subjects' HLA-A and HLA-B alleles accurately. Analyses of presence/absence relied on an assumption of roughly uniform sequencing depth across donors.

A multiplex PCR was run with 60 Vbeta primers and 13 Jbeta primers. Produced via immunoSEQ multiplex PCR; TCRdb's table is partial and in-frame only. Here the sample table reports about 53,000 clones. The sequenced sample consisted of PBMCs. This receptor was obtained from a woman aged 18-29 years in good health and CMV-seronegative.

The chain's CDR3 is CAWSVRVDNEQFF. The CDR3 DNA sequence: TGTGCCTGGAGTGTACGGGTTGACAATGAGCAGTTCTTC. This chain links TRBV30 with TRBJ2-1; D is unresolved. Looked up from germline, CDR1 is GTSNPN and CDR2 is SVGIG (reference sequence). V shed 0 bases and J shed 5 bases, with 8 bases lying between them. This CDR3 contains 13 residues.